The clone carrying this TCR beta chain appeared a few times. The antigen is unknown. Clones were sequenced by immunoSEQ multiplex PCR, and TCRdb holds only the in-frame ones, with some missing. In the table there are about 13,000 clones, approximately 28% of which are singletons. This specimen belongs to a study of T cells in localized non-small cell lung cancer. Study conclusions and caveats: A higher density of T cells in blood coincided with extended overall survival. Out of the top 100 tumor clones, a median about 57 were seen in adjacent lung. Uninvolved adjacent lung had the highest recorded T cell clonality, with tumor below it.

Sequences were derived from lung tumor tissue, sampled before any cancer treatment. The TCR was taken from a female donor over 55 with stage I lung adenocarcinoma.

CDR3 residues: CASTAGPETQYF. The CDR3 nucleotides read TGTGCCAGCACTGCGGGCCCGGAGACCCAGTACTTC. The V gene is TRBV28, the J gene TRBJ2-5; a weak D match, TRBD2 (5 bases). With 7 bases removed from V and 5 bases from J, the gap between germline ends came to 11 bases. This CDR3 region has 12 residues. Germline V lookup: CDR1 MDHEN, CDR2 SYDVKM.